The 13 T cell receptor beta chains below were found in one sample sequenced in a study of T cell repertoires in cytomegalovirus infection. MiXCR was run by TCRdb on the reads, yielding one entry per CDR3 protein. This sample has about 530,000 distinct CDR3 sequences; less than 30% occur once, and the top ten carry approximately 13%. Sequenced input: PBMCs. The receptors derive from a human donor in good health (CMV status not recorded). Some clones in this sample may be carry-over from other donors' samples.

The rearrangement links TRBV29-1 to TRBJ2-3, with no clear D. V lost 5 bases and J 2 bases, leaving 14 bases between the germline ends. CDR1 and CDR2 (germline): SQVTM, ANQGSEA. The CDR3 spans 14 residues. CDR3 in amino acids: CSVLAVRNTDTQYF. The CDR3, as DNA: TGCAGCGTTTTGGCGGTGAGGAACACAGATACGCAGTATTTT.

The V and J genes are TRBV2 and TRBJ1-2; TRBD1 matches at 10 bases. This CDR3 has 17 amino acids. Germline V gene lookup returns CDR1 SNHLY and CDR2 FYNNEI. V shed 10 bases, J shed 0 bases, and the junction held 14 bases outside the gene matches. CDR3 sequence reads: CATPSKGQGTPNYGYTF. The CDR3, as DNA: TGTGCCACCCCAAGTAAGGGACAGGGGACCCCTAACTATGGCTACACCTTC.

The V gene is TRBV28, the J gene TRBJ2-7, with D hard to call. Trimming removed 3 bases from V and 7 bases from J, with 10 bases in between. Germline V gene lookup returns CDR1 MDHEN and CDR2 SYDVKM. The CDR3 is 12 residues long. CDR3 residues: CASSFGMFEQYV. In DNA form, the CDR3 reads TGTGCCAGCAGTTTTGGGATGTTTGAGCAGTACGTC.

The V and J genes are TRBV6-2 or TRBV6-3 and TRBJ2-5; 10 nucleotides align to TRBD2. CDR1 and CDR2 (germline): MNHEY, SVGEGT. This CDR3 comprises 15 residues. The J segment lost 9 bases and the V segment lost 2 bases, leaving 9 bases of the junction unmatched. The DNA for the CDR3 is TGTGCCAGCAGTTACCTAAGCGGGAGGGCCGGAGCCCAGTACTTC. Amino acid sequence: CASSYLSGRAGAQYF.

As for this clonotype: Its ends do not fully match the called genes, so a read error is possible. The genes are TRBV15 and TRBJ2-5; D not resolved. Germline V gene lookup returns CDR1 LNHNV and CDR2 YYDKDF (reference sequence). The CDR3 has 12 amino acids. The CDR3 loop reads CATSRDHETQYF. CDR3 coding DNA: TGTGCCACCAGCAGAGACCACGAGACCCAGTACTTC.

This chain uses TRBV28 with TRBJ2-1; D possibly corresponds to TRBD2 (5 bases). V was cut by 4 bases and J by 7 bases, with 20 bases left in between. The germline V gene encodes CDR1 MDHEN and CDR2 SYDVKM. CDR3 length: 16 residues. CDR3 protein: CASSSLPVRSGNEQFF. The CDR3 nucleotides read TGTGCCAGCAGTTCTCTCCCAGTCCGAAGCGGTAATGAGCAGTTCTTC. Full variable domain (rest looked up from reference TRBV28 and TRBJ2-1): DVKVTQSSRYLVKRTGEKVFLECVQDMDHENMFWYRQDPGLGLRLIYFSYDVKMKEKGDIPEGYSVSREKKERFSLILESASTNQTSMYLCASSSLPVRSGNEQFFGPGTRLTVL.

The chain recombines TRBV18 with TRBJ1-2; 10 bases are a match to TRBD1. This CDR3 region has 13 residues. Per the germline V gene, CDR1 is KGHSH and CDR2 is LQKENI. Trimming cost V 6 bases and J 12 bases; bases outside gene matches: 10. The CDR3: CASSPGQGTLNTF. CDR3 DNA sequence: TGTGCCAGCTCGCCGGGACAGGGGACGTTAAACACCTTC. The variable domain in full, with the rest retrieved from reference TRBV18 and TRBJ1-2, is NAGVMQNPRHLVRRRGQEARLRCSPMKGHSHVYWYRQLPEEGLKFMVYLQKENIIDESGMPKERFSAEFPKEGPSILRIQQVVRGDSAAYFCASSPGQGTLNTFGSGTRLTVV.

The CDR3 here is CASSLGHNNSPLHF. The CDR3 region has the DNA TGTGCCAGCAGTTTGGGGCACAATAATTCACCCCTCCACTTT. This chain connects TRBV27 to TRBJ1-6; tentatively, D is TRBD1 (5 bases). This CDR3 is 14 amino acids long. V was trimmed by 3 bases and J by 5 bases, leaving 8 bases between them. From germline, CDR1 is MNHEY and CDR2 SMNVEV (reference sequence).

The V call is TRBV7-2, the J call TRBJ1-3; no firm D call. This CDR3 is built from 14 residues. Germline V CDR1 and CDR2: SGHTA, FQGNSA. Trimming took off 3 bases at V and 1 base at J, with 7 bases between the two ends. The CDR3 reads CASSLVESGNTIYF. CDR3 in DNA: TGTGCCAGCAGCTTGGTGGAATCTGGAAACACCATATATTTT.

The J gene is TRBJ1-6, the V gene TRBV20-1; 7 bases align to TRBD1. The CDR3 is made up of 15 amino acids. The germline V gene has CDR1 DFQATT and CDR2 SNEGSKA (reference sequence). Trimming took 6 bases from V and 0 from J; bases not matched to a gene: 5. Here the CDR3 reads CSATTGSSYNSPLHF. In DNA form, the CDR3 reads TGCAGTGCCACGACAGGGAGCTCCTATAATTCACCCCTCCACTTT.

This sequence joins TRBV6-2 or TRBV6-3 and TRBJ1-1; 7 bases are shared with TRBD1. The CDR3 contains 14 residues. V lost 5 bases to trimming and J lost 11 bases; unmatched junction nucleotides: 14. CDR1 MNHEY and CDR2 SVGEGT come from the germline V gene. The CDR3 bases are TGTGCCAGCAGTCTGACAGGACAGGTGCATGGGGCTTTCTTT. This codes for CASSLTGQVHGAFF.

There are a few counts of this clonotype. V usage is TRBV11-2 and J usage is TRBJ1-5; D call uncertain. This CDR3 comprises 15 residues. Looked up from germline, CDR1 is SGHAT and CDR2 is FQNNGV. Trimming removed 0 bases from V and 6 bases from J, with 12 bases in between. CDR3: CASSLETSRSQPQHF. The CDR3 DNA follows: TGTGCCAGCAGCTTAGAGACCAGTCGGAGTCAGCCCCAGCATTTT.

At least ten counts were recorded for this clonotype. The chain couples TRBV7-2 to TRBJ2-7; the match to TRBD2 covers 10 bases. V lost 4 bases and J lost 4; bases outside the gene matches: 7. Looked up from germline, CDR1 is SGHTA and CDR2 is FQGNSA. CDR3 length: 15 amino acids. The DNA for the CDR3 is TGTGCCAGCAGCTCCCGAGCGGGAGGGTTATACGAGCAGTACTTC. Protein: CASSSRAGGLYEQYF.